Sequencing of this T cell receptor (beta chain) was carried out in a study of regulatory T cells in long-lasting Graves disease. Arm-PCR of CDR3 regions with iRepertoire HTBI primers generated TCR beta libraries. One entry per CDR3 protein results from TCRdb running MiXCR on the multiplex PCR reads. The sample lists fewer than 450,000 distinct CDR3 sequences, approximately 15% occurring once. The time point here: newly diagnosed GD, antithyroid drugs for less than 3 months. Following extraction of RNA from PBMCs, that RNA was used to make the TCR library. This clonotype was seen more than once but under ten times. These same records also appear under a second study, on T cells in Graves' hyperthyroidism and ophthalmopathy. Per that study: Criteria for exclusion of patients were uncontrolled infection, other autoimmune disease, pregnancy or lactation. The HTBI primer set drove a first-round RT-PCR of the TCR CDR3.

This specimen was peripheral blood mononuclear cells (PBMCs), taken at new diagnosis, from a patient treated with antithyroid drugs. The source is a woman aged 40 to 50 with Graves disease.

CDR3 loop: CASSYPGSTQYF. The CDR3 region has the DNA TGTGCCAGCAGTTATCCGGGAAGTACGCAGTATTTT. This chain uses TRBV27 with TRBJ2-3, with a tentative D call TRBD2 (5 bases). Germline V gene lookup returns CDR1 MNHEY and CDR2 SMNVEV (reference sequence). The CDR3 runs to 12 residues. Deletions cut 4 bases from V and 8 bases from J, with 10 bases between.